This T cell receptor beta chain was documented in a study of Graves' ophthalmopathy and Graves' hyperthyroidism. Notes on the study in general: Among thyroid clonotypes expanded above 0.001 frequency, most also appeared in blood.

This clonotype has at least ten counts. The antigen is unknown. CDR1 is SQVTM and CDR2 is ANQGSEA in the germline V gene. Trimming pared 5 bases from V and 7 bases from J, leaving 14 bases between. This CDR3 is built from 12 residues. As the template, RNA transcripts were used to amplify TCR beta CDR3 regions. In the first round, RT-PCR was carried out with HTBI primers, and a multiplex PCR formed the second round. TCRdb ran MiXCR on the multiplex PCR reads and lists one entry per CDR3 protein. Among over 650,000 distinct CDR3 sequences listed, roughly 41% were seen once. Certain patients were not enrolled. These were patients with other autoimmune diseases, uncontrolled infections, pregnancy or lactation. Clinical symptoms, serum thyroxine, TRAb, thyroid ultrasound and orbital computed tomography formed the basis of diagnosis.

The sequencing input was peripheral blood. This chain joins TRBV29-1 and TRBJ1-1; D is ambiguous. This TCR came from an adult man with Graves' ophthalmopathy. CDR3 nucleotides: TGCAGCGTTCAAGGTTGGTCGAATGAAGCTTTCTTT. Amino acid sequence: CSVQGWSNEAFF.